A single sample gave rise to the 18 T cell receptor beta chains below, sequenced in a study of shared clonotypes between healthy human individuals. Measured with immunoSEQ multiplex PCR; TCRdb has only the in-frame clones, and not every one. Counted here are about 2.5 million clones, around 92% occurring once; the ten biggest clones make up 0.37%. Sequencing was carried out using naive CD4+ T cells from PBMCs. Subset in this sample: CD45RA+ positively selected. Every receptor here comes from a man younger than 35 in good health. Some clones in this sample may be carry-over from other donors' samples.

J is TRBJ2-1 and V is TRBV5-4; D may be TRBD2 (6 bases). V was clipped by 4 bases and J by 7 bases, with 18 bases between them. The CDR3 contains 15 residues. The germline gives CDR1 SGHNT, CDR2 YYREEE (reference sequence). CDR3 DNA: TGTGCCAGCAGCCCGACTAGGCGCTACATGAATGAGCAGTTCTTC. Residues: CASSPTRRYMNEQFF.

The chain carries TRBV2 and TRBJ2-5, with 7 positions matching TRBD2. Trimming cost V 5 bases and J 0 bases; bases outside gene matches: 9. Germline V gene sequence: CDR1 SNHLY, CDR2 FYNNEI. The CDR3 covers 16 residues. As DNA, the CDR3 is TGTGCCAGCAGTACCTCCTGGCGGGGGTACCAAGAGACCCAGTACTTC. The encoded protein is CASSTSWRGYQETQYF.

In DNA form, the CDR3 reads TGTGCCAGCAGCCTTTGGGACAGCTACTCTGGAAACACCATATATTTT. Its protein is CASSLWDSYSGNTIYF. J is TRBJ1-3 and V is TRBV7-8; 7 nucleotides align to TRBD1. With V trimmed by 5 bases and J by 0 bases, 7 bases remained unmatched. The CDR3 covers 16 residues. CDR1 and CDR2 (germline): SGHVS, FQNEAQ. The whole variable domain, filled in from reference TRBV7-8 and TRBJ1-3, reads GAGVSQSPRYKVAKRGQDVALRCDPISGHVSLFWYQQALGQGPEFLTYFQNEAQLDKSGLPSDRFFAERPEGSVSTLKIQRTQQEDSAVYLCASSLWDSYSGNTIYFGEGSWLTVV.

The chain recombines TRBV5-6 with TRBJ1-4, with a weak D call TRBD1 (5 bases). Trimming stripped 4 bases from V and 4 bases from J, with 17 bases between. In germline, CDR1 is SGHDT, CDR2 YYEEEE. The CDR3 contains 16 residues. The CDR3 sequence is CASSDGRQLYNEKLFF. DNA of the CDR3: TGTGCCAGCAGCGATGGCCGACAGTTGTATAATGAAAAACTGTTTTTT. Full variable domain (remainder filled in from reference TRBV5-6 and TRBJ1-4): DAGVTQSPTHLIKTRGQQVTLRCSPKSGHDTVSWYQQALGQGPQFIFQYYEEEERQRGNFPDRFSGHQFPNYSSELNVNALLLGDSALYLCASSDGRQLYNEKLFFGSGTQLSVL.

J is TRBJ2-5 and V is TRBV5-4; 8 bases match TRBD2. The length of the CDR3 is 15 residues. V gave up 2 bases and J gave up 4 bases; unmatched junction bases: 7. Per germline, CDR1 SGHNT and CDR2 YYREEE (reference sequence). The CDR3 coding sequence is TGTGCCAGCAGCTTAACGGGAGGGCCCTCAGAGACCCAGTACTTC. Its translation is CASSLTGGPSETQYF.

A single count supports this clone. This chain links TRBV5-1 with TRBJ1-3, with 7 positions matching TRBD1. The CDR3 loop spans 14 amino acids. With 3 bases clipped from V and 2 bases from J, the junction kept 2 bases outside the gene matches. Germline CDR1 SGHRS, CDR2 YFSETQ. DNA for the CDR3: TGCGCCAGCAGCTCAGGGGGGACTGGAAACACCATATATTTT. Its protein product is CASSSGGTGNTIYF.

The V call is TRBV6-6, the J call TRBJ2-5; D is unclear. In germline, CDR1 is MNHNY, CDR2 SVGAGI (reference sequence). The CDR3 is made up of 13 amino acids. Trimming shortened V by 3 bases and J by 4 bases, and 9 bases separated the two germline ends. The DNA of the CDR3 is TGTGCCAGCAGTTATTTCGAAGGAGAGACCCAGTACTTC. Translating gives CASSYFEGETQYF.

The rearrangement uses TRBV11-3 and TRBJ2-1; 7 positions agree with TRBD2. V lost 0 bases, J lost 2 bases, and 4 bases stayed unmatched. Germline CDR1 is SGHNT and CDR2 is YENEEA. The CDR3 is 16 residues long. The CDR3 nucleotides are TGTGCCAGCAGCTTAGAGGGTCTAGCGGCCTACAATGAGCAGTTCTTC. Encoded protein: CASSLEGLAAYNEQFF.

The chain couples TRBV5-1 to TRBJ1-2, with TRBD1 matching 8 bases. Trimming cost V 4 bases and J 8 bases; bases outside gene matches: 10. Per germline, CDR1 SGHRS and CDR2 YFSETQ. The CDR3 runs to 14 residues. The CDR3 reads CASSPFQGAGGYTF. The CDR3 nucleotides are TGCGCCAGCAGCCCTTTTCAGGGGGCGGGCGGCTACACCTTC.

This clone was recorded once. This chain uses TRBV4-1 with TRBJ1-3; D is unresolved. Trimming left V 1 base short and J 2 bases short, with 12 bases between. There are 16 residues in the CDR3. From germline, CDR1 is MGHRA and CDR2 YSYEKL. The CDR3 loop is CASSQVGGYAGNTIYF. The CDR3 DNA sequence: TGCGCCAGCAGCCAAGTAGGCGGATACGCTGGAAACACCATATATTTT.

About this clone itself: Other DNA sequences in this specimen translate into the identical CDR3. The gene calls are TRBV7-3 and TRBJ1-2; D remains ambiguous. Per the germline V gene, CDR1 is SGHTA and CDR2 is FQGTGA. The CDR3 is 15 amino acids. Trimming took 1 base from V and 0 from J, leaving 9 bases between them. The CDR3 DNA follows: TGTGCCAGCAGCTTAAACCCGGGCCCTAACTATGGCTACACCTTC. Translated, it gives CASSLNPGPNYGYTF. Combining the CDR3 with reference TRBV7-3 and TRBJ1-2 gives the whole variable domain GAGVSQTPSNKVTEKGKYVELRCDPISGHTALYWYRQSLGQGPEFLIYFQGTGAADDSGLPNDRFFAVRPEGSVSTLKIQRTERGDSAVYLCASSLNPGPNYGYTFGSGTRLTVV.

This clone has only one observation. In nucleotides, the CDR3 is TGTGCCAGTAGTATACGTATCGGGGTTGACAAAAACATTCAGTACTTC. It is translated as CASSIRIGVDKNIQYF. The rearrangement uses TRBV19 and TRBJ2-4; the D gene is possibly TRBD2 (5 bases). V lost 2 bases, J lost 3 bases, and 14 bases lay in between. This CDR3 region has 16 residues. Per the germline V gene, CDR1 is LNHDA and CDR2 is SQIVND (reference sequence).

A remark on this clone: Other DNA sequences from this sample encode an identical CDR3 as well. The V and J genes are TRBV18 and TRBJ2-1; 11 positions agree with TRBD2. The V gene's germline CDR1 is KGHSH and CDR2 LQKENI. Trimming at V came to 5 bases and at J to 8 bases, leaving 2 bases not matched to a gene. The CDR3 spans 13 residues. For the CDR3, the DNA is TGTGCCAGCTCATCACTAGCGGGAGATGAGCAGTTCTTC. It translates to CASSSLAGDEQFF.

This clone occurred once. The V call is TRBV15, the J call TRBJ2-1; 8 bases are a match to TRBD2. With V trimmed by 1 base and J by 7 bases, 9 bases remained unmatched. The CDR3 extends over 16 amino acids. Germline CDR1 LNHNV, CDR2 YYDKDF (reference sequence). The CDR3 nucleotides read TGTGCCACCAGCAGAGGGGGAGCGGGAGTTCAGAATGAGCAGTTCTTC. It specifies CATSRGGAGVQNEQFF.

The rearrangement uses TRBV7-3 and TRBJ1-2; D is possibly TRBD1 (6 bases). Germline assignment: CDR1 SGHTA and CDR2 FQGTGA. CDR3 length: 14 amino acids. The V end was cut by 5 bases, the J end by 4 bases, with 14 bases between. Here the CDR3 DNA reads TGTGCCAGCAGCATAGGGACATCGAGCTATGGCTACACCTTC. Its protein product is CASSIGTSSYGYTF.

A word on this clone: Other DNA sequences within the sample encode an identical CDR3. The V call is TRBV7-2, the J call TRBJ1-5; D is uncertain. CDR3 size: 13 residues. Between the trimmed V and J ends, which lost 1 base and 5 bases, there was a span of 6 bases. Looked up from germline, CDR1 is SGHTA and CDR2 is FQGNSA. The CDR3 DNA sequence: TGTGCCAGCAGCTTAGAGGGCGATCAGCCCCAGCATTTT. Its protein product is CASSLEGDQPQHF.

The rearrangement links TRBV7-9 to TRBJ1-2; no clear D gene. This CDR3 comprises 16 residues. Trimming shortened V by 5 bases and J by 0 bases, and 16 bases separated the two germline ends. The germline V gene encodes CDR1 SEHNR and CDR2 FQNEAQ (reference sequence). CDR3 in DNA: TGTGCCAGCAGCATACCAGGACGTCTAGCTAACTATGGCTACACCTTC. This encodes CASSIPGRLANYGYTF.

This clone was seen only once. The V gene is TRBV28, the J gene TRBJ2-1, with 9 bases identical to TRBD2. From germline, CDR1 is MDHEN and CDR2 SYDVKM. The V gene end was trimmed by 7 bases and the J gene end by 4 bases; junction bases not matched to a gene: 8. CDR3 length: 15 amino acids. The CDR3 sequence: CASTSGTSQYNEQFF. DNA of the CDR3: TGTGCCAGCACCTCTGGGACTAGCCAATACAATGAGCAGTTCTTC.